This note documents a single T cell receptor beta chain sequence. Per the original methods: Estimation of nucleated cell counts relied on the amplification of reference gene primers. The table came from immunoSEQ multiplex PCR; TCRdb's copy has only in-frame clones and leaves some out. That table gives V, J and clone size, and the DNA gave D and trimming. The repertoire consists of a few hundred thousand clones, with roughly 90% occurring once and the leading ten covering 2.1%. This sample was taken from a study of blood T cell repertoires in COVID-19. Sequenced sample: peripheral blood. The receptor's source is a woman aged 55-75 years with COVID-19, enrolled during active disease.

CDR3 loop: CASSNYQRGYTF. CDR3 in DNA: TGTGCCAGCAGTAACTACCAGAGGGGCTACACCTTC. The rearrangement joins TRBV6-2 or TRBV6-3 to TRBJ1-2, with D unresolved. Germline V gene sequence: CDR1 MNHEY, CDR2 SVGEGT. Trimming shortened V by 5 bases and J by 8 bases, and 12 bases separated the two germline ends. CDR3 length: 12 amino acids.